Presented here are 21 T cell receptor beta chains from one specimen sequenced in a study of OX40 agonist ivuxolimab in advanced cancers. Using immunoSEQ multiplex PCR, the repertoire was profiled, and TCRdb retains in-frame clones only, with some absent. The sample consists of 23,000 or so clones, approximately 78% of them appearing once. The sample here was CD4+ or CD8+ T cells sorted from blood, taken in a trial of the OX40 agonist ivuxolimab. The receptors were sampled from an adult with an advanced solid tumor such as melanoma, head and neck, liver or kidney cancer.

The genes are TRBV6-6 and TRBJ1-1; TRBD1 agrees at 8 bases. With V trimmed by 4 bases and J by 6 bases, 10 bases remained unmatched. CDR3 length: 15 residues. Germline V gives CDR1 MNHNY, CDR2 SVGAGI (reference sequence). CDR3 residues: CASSSQTGAFSEAFF. CDR3 DNA sequence: TGTGCCAGCAGTTCACAGACAGGGGCTTTTTCTGAAGCTTTCTTT.

This sequence joins TRBV11-1 and TRBJ2-1, with 7 bases matching TRBD1. Germline trimming cut 5 bases from V and 7 bases from J; bases unmatched to any gene: 8. The CDR3 totals 14 residues. Germline CDR1 reads SGHAT; CDR2 reads FQDESV (reference sequence). In DNA form, the CDR3 reads TGTGCCAGCAGCCCGAGACAGGGATGGAATGAGCAGTTCTTC. Translating it yields CASSPRQGWNEQFF. Based on the CDR3 plus reference TRBV11-1 and TRBJ2-1, the full variable domain is EAEVAQSPRYKITEKSQAVAFWCDPISGHATLYWYRQILGQGPELLVQFQDESVVDDSQLPKDRFSAERLKGVDSTLKIQPAELGDSAMYLCASSPRQGWNEQFFGPGTRLTVL.

This clone was seen only a few times. The V gene is TRBV5-1, the J gene TRBJ2-7, with D possibly matching TRBD2 (5 bases). V lost 0 bases to trimming and J lost 6 bases, with 13 bases between them. There are 14 residues in the CDR3. Germline CDR1 is SGHRS and CDR2 is YFSETQ. CDR3 sequence reads: CASSLGELVGEQYF. The CDR3 DNA follows: TGCGCCAGCAGCTTGGGGGAGCTAGTGGGCGAGCAGTACTTC. The whole variable domain, remainder taken from reference TRBV5-1 and TRBJ2-7, is KAGVTQTPRYLIKTRGQQVTLSCSPISGHRSVSWYQQTPGQGLQFLFEYFSETQRNKGNFPGRFSGRQFSNSRSEMNVSTLELGDSALYLCASSLGELVGEQYFGPGTRLTVT.

Here the CDR3 DNA reads TGTGCCAGCAGTTTGCAGGGGGAGACCCAGTACTTC. Its translation is CASSLQGETQYF. V is TRBV28 and J is TRBJ2-5, with D maybe TRBD1 (6 bases). Trimming left V 3 bases short and J 5 bases short, with 7 bases between. The CDR3 has 12 residues. Germline V CDR1 and CDR2: MDHEN, SYDVKM. Variable domain in full (rest from reference TRBV28 and TRBJ2-5): DVKVTQSSRYLVKRTGEKVFLECVQDMDHENMFWYRQDPGLGLRLIYFSYDVKMKEKGDIPEGYSVSREKKERFSLILESASTNQTSMYLCASSLQGETQYFGPGTRLLVL.

In DNA form, the CDR3 reads TGCGCCAGCAGCCAAGATCCCAATACTGGCTCCTACAATGAGCAGTTCTTC. Its protein product is CASSQDPNTGSYNEQFF. The V call is TRBV4-1, the J call TRBJ2-1; D ambiguous. Germline assignment: CDR1 MGHRA and CDR2 YSYEKL. Trimming took off 0 bases at V and 0 bases at J, with 12 bases between the two ends. The CDR3 contains 17 residues.

V gene TRBV7-2 combines with J gene TRBJ2-5; 8 nucleotides agree with TRBD1. The germline V gene has CDR1 SGHTA and CDR2 FQGNSA. The CDR3 runs to 14 residues. With 6 bases clipped from V and 5 bases from J, the junction kept 8 bases outside the gene matches. Here the CDR3 reads CASSLDRGWETQYF. The CDR3 nucleotides read TGTGCCAGCAGTCTTGACAGGGGCTGGGAGACCCAGTACTTC.

This chain uses TRBV15 with TRBJ2-7; no definite D call. Trimming stripped 2 bases from V and 1 base from J, with 9 bases between. The CDR3 is 14 amino acids. Germline V CDR1 and CDR2: LNHNV, YYDKDF (reference sequence). CDR3 DNA: TGTGCCACCAGCAGAACGTACGGGTCCTACGAGCAGTACTTC. This codes for CATSRTYGSYEQYF.

This rearrangement joins TRBV6-5 to TRBJ2-1; D assignment may be TRBD1 or TRBD2 (5 bases each). Germline CDR1 reads MNHEY; CDR2 reads SVGAGI. The CDR3 contains 15 residues. The V end lost 4 bases, the J end lost 6 bases, and 16 bases lay between the germline ends. The CDR3 loop reads CASSLTSRGVNEQFF. DNA for the CDR3: TGTGCCAGCAGTTTAACTAGTCGAGGGGTCAATGAGCAGTTCTTC.

The V gene is TRBV18, the J gene TRBJ2-7; TRBD1 matches 9 bases. Trimming removed 5 bases from V and 4 bases from J; junction bases left unmatched: 3. CDR3 size: 13 residues. Looked up from germline, CDR1 is KGHSH and CDR2 is LQKENI. The chain's CDR3 is CASSSGQGYEQYF. CDR3 coding DNA: TGTGCCAGCTCATCGGGACAGGGATACGAGCAGTACTTC.

The chain joins TRBV11-1 to TRBJ2-7, with D perhaps being TRBD1 or TRBD2 (5 bases each). This CDR3 has 13 residues. Trimming pared 1 base from V and 5 bases from J, leaving 9 bases between. CDR1 SGHAT and CDR2 FQDESV come from the germline V gene (reference sequence). The CDR3 protein is CASSLDPGHEQYF. The CDR3 DNA sequence: TGTGCCAGCAGCTTAGATCCGGGGCACGAGCAGTACTTC.

The CDR3 coding sequence is TGTGCCTGGAGTGTAGACGCTGTCAATTCACCCCTCCACTTT. Its translation: CAWSVDAVNSPLHF. This sequence joins TRBV30 and TRBJ1-6; D remains unclear. Trimming took off 0 bases at V and 7 bases at J, with 10 bases between the two ends. CDR3 length equals 14 residues. Germline V gene sequence: CDR1 GTSNPN, CDR2 SVGIG (reference sequence).

The rearrangement uses TRBV5-1 and TRBJ2-5, with 7 bases matching TRBD1. The V gene's germline CDR1 is SGHRS and CDR2 YFSETQ. V was pared by 0 bases and J by 4 bases, with 6 bases of the junction left unmatched. CDR3 length: 15 amino acids. DNA of the CDR3: TGCGCCAGCAGCTTGGTGCAGGGGGAAGGAGAGACCCAGTACTTC. Translated: CASSLVQGEGETQYF.

The V gene is TRBV7-9, the J gene TRBJ2-2; D remains unclear. CDR1 SEHNR and CDR2 FQNEAQ come from the germline V gene (reference sequence). The CDR3 is 12 amino acids. The ends were cut back, 1 base at V and 10 bases at J, with 7 bases in the middle. The CDR3 nucleotides are TGTGCCAGCAGCTTAGGGCGGAAGGAGCTGTTTTTT. Translated, it gives CASSLGRKELFF.

The rearrangement uses TRBV18 and TRBJ1-2, with D possibly matching TRBD1 (5 bases). The CDR3 extends over 13 amino acids. Germline CDR1 reads KGHSH; CDR2 reads LQKENI. Trimming removed 2 bases at V and 7 bases at J, with 11 bases between. This CDR3 is CASSPGQGTGYTF. The DNA for the CDR3 is TGTGCCAGCTCACCAGGGCAGGGTACTGGCTACACCTTC.

The rearrangement links TRBV6-1 to TRBJ1-1; 9 bases agree with TRBD1. With V trimmed by 6 bases and J by 3 bases, 5 bases remained unmatched. Germline CDR1 MNHNS, CDR2 SASEGT. The CDR3 has 14 residues. CDR3 protein: CASSNRGRDTEAFF. CDR3 bases: TGTGCCAGCAGCAACAGGGGGCGAGACACTGAAGCTTTCTTT.

V gene TRBV28 combines with J gene TRBJ1-1; 11 bases are a match to TRBD1. CDR1 is MDHEN and CDR2 is SYDVKM in the germline V gene. With V trimmed by 6 bases and J by 5 bases, 11 bases remained unmatched. CDR3 length equals 16 residues. The CDR3 coding sequence is TGTGCCAGCAGACCTCCCCCGGGACAGGGGGTAACTGAAGCTTTCTTT. Its protein product is CASRPPPGQGVTEAFF.

The chain uses TRBV6-5 and TRBJ1-4; 9 bases are a match to TRBD1. V lost 2 bases to trimming and J lost 7 bases; unmatched junction nucleotides: 5. The germline gives CDR1 MNHEY, CDR2 SVGAGI. CDR3 length equals 15 residues. The CDR3 sequence is CASSYGTGLPEKLFF. The CDR3 nucleotides read TGTGCCAGCAGTTACGGGACAGGGTTACCTGAAAAACTGTTTTTT.

V gene TRBV5-4 combines with J gene TRBJ2-3; 13 bases are a match to TRBD2. This CDR3 has 17 residues. Trimming cost V 1 base and J 1 base; bases outside gene matches: 3. Germline V gene data show CDR1 as SGHNT and CDR2 as YYREEE (reference sequence). The CDR3 sequence: CASSLRLAGGRTDTQYF. In DNA form, the CDR3 reads TGTGCCAGCAGCTTGAGACTAGCGGGGGGCCGCACAGATACGCAGTATTTT.

The J gene is TRBJ1-2, the V gene TRBV5-4, with 10 positions matching TRBD1. J was trimmed by 2 bases and V by 4 bases; bases with no gene match: 2. CDR3 length equals 14 residues. Germline values: CDR1 SGHNT, CDR2 YYREEE (reference sequence). CDR3 sequence (DNA): TGTGCCAGCAGCGGGGACAGGGGCAACTATGGCTACACCTTC. Its protein product is CASSGDRGNYGYTF. The full variable domain, in which reference TRBV5-4 and TRBJ1-2 provide the parts outside the CDR3, is ETGVTQSPTHLIKTRGQQVTLRCSSQSGHNTVSWYQQALGQGPQFIFQYYREEENGRGNFPPRFSGLQFPNYSSELNVNALELDDSALYLCASSGDRGNYGYTFGSGTRLTVV.

V is TRBV28 and J is TRBJ2-7; D possibly corresponds to TRBD1 (6 bases). The CDR3 is 17 amino acids. The V gene lost 3 bases and the J gene lost 1 base, with 19 bases spanning the gap. CDR1 is MDHEN and CDR2 is SYDVKM in the germline V gene. The CDR3 reads CASSFPLRGFPSYEQYF. The CDR3 region has the DNA TGTGCCAGCAGTTTTCCCCTCAGGGGTTTTCCTTCCTACGAGCAGTACTTC.

The V and J genes are TRBV7-9 and TRBJ2-7; tentatively, D is TRBD1 or TRBD2 (5 bases each). V was clipped by 1 base and J by 4 bases, with 11 bases between them. This CDR3 is built from 14 residues. CDR1 is SEHNR, CDR2 FQNEAQ, per germline (reference sequence). The CDR3 region is CASSLGGSGYEQYF. The CDR3 nucleotides read TGTGCCAGCAGCTTAGGGGGGTCAGGGTACGAGCAGTACTTC.